The text below deals with one T cell receptor (beta chain). The specificity of this receptor is unknown. No quality values exist for individual bases; no much larger clone is one base distant. The sample is drawn from a study of response to subunit inactivated influenza vaccine (dated by TCRdb to the late 2010s). In the study overall: The study used deep quantitative T cell receptor repertoire profiling to track responses to a trivalent subunit inactivated influenza vaccine. Overall results and qualifications from the work: It was suggested by the authors that each seasonal influenza vaccination may recruit only a limited number of new T cells.

The V end loses 6 bases and the J end loses 2 bases, and a stretch of 14 bases separates them. From the cysteine up to the phenylalanine, the CDR3 has a length of 15 residues. Only CDR3 DNA is held: 45 bases, read in frame from base 1. CDR1 and CDR2 (MNHNS, SASEGT) derive from the germline V gene. Libraries came from RT-PCR. Instrument used: Illumina HiSeq 2500. TCRdb reworked the public reads: Q25 trimming with fastp, MiXCR clone assembly, productive beta chains retained. Rows with one shared CDR3 protein collapse into an entry with the most common genes and DNA. Here the sample has around 760,000 distinct CDR3 sequences; 11% to 15% occur a single time. 6% to 8% of the sample comes from the top ten.

The source was PBMCs from blood, collected roughly 2 weeks before vaccination. The V gene is TRBV6-1 and the J gene is TRBJ1-5; there is no confident call for the D gene. This TCR was sampled from a man between 50 and 59 years old who received an inactivated influenza vaccine. Donor details come from another sample of the same person, matched by shared clones. The CDR3 amino acid sequence is: CASSPDWRGNQPQHF. The DNA reads as follows: TGTGCCAGCAGCCCCGATTGGAGGGGCAATCAGCCCCAGCATTTT.